The 31 T cell receptor beta chains in this list originate from one sample, sequenced in a study of shared clonotypes between healthy human individuals. Repertoires were generated with immunoSEQ multiplex PCR, while TCRdb's copy carries only in-frame clones and drops some. The sample holds roughly 380,000 clones, approximately 96% seen once. Sequenced material: memory CD8+ T cells sorted from blood. The subset is: CD45RO+ cells pooled with CCR7-negative TemRA cells. The origin of the receptors is a man in his thirties or forties in good health.

The chain couples TRBV7-2 to TRBJ1-5; D call uncertain. With 4 bases removed from V and 6 bases from J, the gap between germline ends came to 7 bases. Per the germline V gene, CDR1 is SGHTA and CDR2 is FQGNSA. The CDR3 runs 12 residues. The CDR3: CASSSNGQPQHF. The CDR3 DNA reads TGTGCCAGCAGCTCCAACGGTCAGCCCCAGCATTTT.

The chain couples TRBV28 to TRBJ1-1, with 8 positions matching TRBD1. CDR1 and CDR2 from the germline V gene are MDHEN and SYDVKM. This CDR3 has 14 residues. J gave up 5 bases and V 5 bases, and 7 bases lay outside the gene matches. The CDR3 sequence: CASSETGVRTEAFF. The CDR3 DNA follows: TGTGCCAGCAGTGAGACAGGGGTTCGTACTGAAGCTTTCTTT.

The rearrangement joins TRBV5-6 to TRBJ2-3, with 14 bases that match TRBD2. V lost 4 bases to trimming and J lost 6 bases; unmatched junction nucleotides: 4. CDR3 length: 15 residues. Germline CDR1 is SGHDT and CDR2 is YYEEEE. CDR3 residues: CASSEWTSGRDTQYF. Here the CDR3 DNA reads TGTGCCAGCAGCGAATGGACTAGCGGGAGGGATACGCAGTATTTT.

The chain is built from TRBV9 and TRBJ2-2; no firm D call. The germline V gene has CDR1 SGDLS and CDR2 YYNGEE. The V end was cut by 4 bases, the J end by 7 bases, with 11 bases between. The CDR3 is made up of 13 amino acids. CDR3 sequence: CASSPRVSGELFF. In DNA, the CDR3 is TGTGCCAGCAGCCCCCGTGTGAGCGGGGAGCTGTTTTTT. The full variable domain, completed using reference TRBV9 and TRBJ2-2, is DSGVTQTPKHLITATGQRVTLRCSPRSGDLSVYWYQQSLDQGLQFLIQYYNGEERAKGNILERFSAQQFPDLHSELNLSSLELGDSALYFCASSPRVSGELFFGEGSRLTVL.

The chain combines TRBV29-1 with TRBJ2-7, with 7 bases identical to TRBD2. The CDR3 runs to 13 residues. Losses at the gene ends were 4 bases for V and 4 bases for J; bases not matched to a gene: 7. CDR1 and CDR2 from the germline V gene are SQVTM and ANQGSEA. CDR3 sequence (DNA): TGCAGCGTTGTTGCGGGGAGGGAGTACGAGCAGTACTTC. Its protein is CSVVAGREYEQYF.

The rearrangement joins TRBV29-1 to TRBJ1-1; 8 positions agree with TRBD1. This CDR3 contains 12 residues. The V gene's germline CDR1 is SQVTM and CDR2 ANQGSEA. V gave up 6 bases and J gave up 1 base; unmatched junction bases: 1. The CDR3 region has the DNA TGCAGCGTGGGGACAGGGAACACTGAAGCTTTCTTT. Its translation is CSVGTGNTEAFF.

The chain recombines TRBV28 with TRBJ2-7; D uncertain. The V and J ends lost 9 bases and 2 bases respectively, with 17 bases between them. This CDR3 is built from 14 residues. CDR1 and CDR2 from the germline V gene are MDHEN and SYDVKM. DNA of the CDR3: TGTGCCAGTAAAGGGCTAACACAAACCTACGAGCAGTACTTC. It translates to CASKGLTQTYEQYF.

The V gene is TRBV5-1, the J gene TRBJ1-3, with D possibly being TRBD1 (6 bases). V was trimmed by 0 bases and J by 1 base, leaving 11 bases between them. The CDR3 sequence is 16 residues long. Germline V CDR1 and CDR2: SGHRS, YFSETQ. The CDR3 bases are TGCGCCAGCAGCTTGGAGGGGGGAGGATCTGGAAACACCATATATTTT. This gives the protein CASSLEGGGSGNTIYF.

The V call is TRBV6-1, the J call TRBJ1-1, with no clear D. Per the germline V gene, CDR1 is MNHNS and CDR2 is SASEGT. The CDR3 has 13 residues. V lost 7 bases and J lost 3, with 12 bases in between. The CDR3 is CASITTVYTEAFF. The CDR3 region has the DNA TGTGCCAGCATCACGACGGTATACACTGAAGCTTTCTTT.

The chain employs TRBV4-2 and TRBJ2-6; D is ambiguous. The CDR3 loop spans 15 amino acids. The V gene lost 0 bases and the J gene lost 4 bases, with 7 bases spanning the gap. Germline V gives CDR1 LGHNA, CDR2 YNFKEQ. The CDR3 spells CASSQDWSGANVLTF. For the CDR3, the DNA is TGTGCCAGCAGCCAAGATTGGAGCGGGGCCAACGTCCTGACTTTC.

There are a few counts of this clone. The rearrangement joins TRBV5-4 to TRBJ1-5; 8 nucleotides agree with TRBD1. This CDR3 has 14 amino acids. Germline lookup yields CDR1 SGHNT and CDR2 YYREEE (reference sequence). The J segment lost 9 bases and the V segment lost 5 bases, leaving 10 bases of the junction unmatched. As DNA, the CDR3 is TGTGCCAGCAGAGCTTGGACAGGGAATTTGCCCCAGCATTTT. This gives the protein CASRAWTGNLPQHF.

V usage is TRBV5-1 and J usage is TRBJ2-2; D is unclear. Germline loops: CDR1 SGHRS, CDR2 YFSETQ. There are 13 residues in the CDR3. V was shortened by 2 bases and J by 5 bases, with 7 bases between the two germline ends. The CDR3 loop reads CASSLRETGELFF. CDR3 nucleotides: TGCGCCAGCAGCTTAAGGGAAACCGGGGAGCTGTTTTTT.

Details on this clone: Other DNA sequences within the sample encode an identical CDR3. V usage is TRBV9 and J usage is TRBJ1-5; TRBD1 is a possible D gene (5 bases). The CDR3 contains 14 residues. From germline, CDR1 is SGDLS and CDR2 YYNGEE. V was clipped by 0 bases and J by 1 base, with 5 bases between them. The CDR3 region is CASSVGGSNQPQHF. For the CDR3, the DNA is TGTGCCAGCAGCGTAGGGGGCAGCAATCAGCCCCAGCATTTT.

This clone was recorded once. The chain carries TRBV25-1 and TRBJ2-2; D possibly corresponds to TRBD2 (5 bases). Germline V lookup: CDR1 MGHDK, CDR2 SYGVNS. Trimming removed 3 bases from V and 3 bases from J, with 14 bases in between. The CDR3 covers 16 residues. Here the CDR3 DNA reads TGTGCCAGCAGTGACGGACTCGTACGTTACACCGGGGAGCTGTTTTTT. It translates to CASSDGLVRYTGELFF.

V usage is TRBV2 and J usage is TRBJ1-2, with D unclear. This CDR3 comprises 11 residues. Germline V gene lookup returns CDR1 SNHLY and CDR2 FYNNEI. Trimming cost V 2 bases and J 7 bases, with 5 bases left between them. This CDR3 is CASSEPRGYTF. As DNA, the CDR3 is TGTGCCAGCAGTGAACCCCGTGGCTACACCTTC.

The chain recombines TRBV2 with TRBJ1-4, with 9 bases fitting TRBD1. This CDR3 has 14 amino acids. The germline CDR1 and CDR2 sequences are SNHLY and FYNNEI. The V gene end was trimmed by 7 bases and the J gene end by 7 bases; junction bases not matched to a gene: 7. CDR3 in DNA: TGTGCCAGCATCGAAGGACAGGGGAGTGAAAAACTGTTTTTT. It codes for CASIEGQGSEKLFF.

V and J are TRBV6-1 and TRBJ2-5; D not resolved. CDR1 and CDR2 (germline): MNHNS, SASEGT. Trimming left V 4 bases short and J 2 bases short, with 14 bases between. This CDR3 contains 15 residues. CDR3 DNA sequence: TGTGCCAGCAGTGTTCGTGTCTCTCCTCAAGAGACCCAGTACTTC. This translates into CASSVRVSPQETQYF.

This clone showed up just once. V and J are TRBV28 and TRBJ1-2, with 8 nucleotides matching TRBD1. This CDR3 has 13 amino acids. V trimming: 3 bases; J trimming: 7 bases; junction bases outside the gene matches: 4. Looked up from germline, CDR1 is MDHEN and CDR2 is SYDVKM. In DNA, the CDR3 is TGTGCCAGCAGTTTCAACGACAGGGGTGGCTACACCTTC. Its translation: CASSFNDRGGYTF.

The chain recombines TRBV10-2 with TRBJ1-3; D is undetermined. Between the trimmed V and J ends, which lost 4 bases and 0 bases, there was a span of 7 bases. This CDR3 is built from 14 residues. Germline V gene lookup returns CDR1 WSHSY and CDR2 SAAADI. The CDR3 DNA sequence: TGCGCCAGCAGTGCGGTTACCTCTGGAAACACCATATATTTT. Translating it yields CASSAVTSGNTIYF.

The V call is TRBV11-1, the J call TRBJ2-1; tentatively, D is TRBD2 (6 bases). Germline CDR1 SGHAT, CDR2 FQDESV (reference sequence). Trimming left V 4 bases short and J 7 bases short, with 14 bases between. The CDR3 runs 14 residues. CDR3 amino acids: CASSSPGLHNEQFF. Written as DNA, the CDR3 is TGTGCCAGCAGCTCCCCGGGACTTCATAATGAGCAGTTCTTC.

CDR3 DNA sequence: TGTGCCAGCAGAGGACTTACACCTCGTGAGCAGTACTTC. Protein product: CASRGLTPREQYF. V gene TRBV2 combines with J gene TRBJ2-7, with TRBD2 as a possible D gene (5 bases). CDR3 size: 13 residues. With 6 bases removed from V and 7 bases from J, the gap between germline ends came to 16 bases. Germline V gene sequence: CDR1 SNHLY, CDR2 FYNNEI. The variable domain in full, completed from reference TRBV2 and TRBJ2-7, reads EPEVTQTPSHQVTQMGQEVILRCVPISNHLYFYWYRQILGQKVEFLVSFYNNEISEKSEIFDDQFSVERPDGSNFTLKIRSTKLEDSAMYFCASRGLTPREQYFGPGTRLTVT.

This chain connects TRBV5-1 to TRBJ2-3; 8 bases line up with TRBD1. The CDR3 is 17 amino acids. V shed 4 bases and J 1 base; nucleotides not matched to a gene: 11. Germline V lookup: CDR1 SGHRS, CDR2 YFSETQ. CDR3 DNA sequence: TGCGCCAGCAGCCCACGACAACGGGGACAGGGCACAGATACGCAGTATTTT. It specifies CASSPRQRGQGTDTQYF.

V and J are TRBV20-1 and TRBJ2-7, with D possibly matching TRBD2 (6 bases). V lost 6 bases and J lost 3, with 9 bases in between. The germline CDR1 and CDR2 sequences are DFQATT and SNEGSKA (reference sequence). This CDR3 comprises 11 residues. In DNA form, the CDR3 reads TGCAGTGCCGGGGGATTCTACGAGCAGTACTTC. Residues: CSAGGFYEQYF.

About this clone itself: Distinct nucleotide sequences in the sample also encode this CDR3. CDR3 in DNA: TGTGCCAGCAGTTACAGTCCCGGACAGGGGGGTGGCTACACCTTC. Protein: CASSYSPGQGGGYTF. The chain combines TRBV6-5 with TRBJ1-2; 10 bases align to TRBD1. The CDR3 is made up of 15 amino acids. Germline trimming cut 2 bases from V and 7 bases from J; bases unmatched to any gene: 7. Looked up from germline, CDR1 is MNHEY and CDR2 is SVGAGI.

The CDR3 is CSATRRTYEQYF. DNA of the CDR3: TGCAGCGCGACTAGGCGTACCTACGAGCAGTACTTC. This chain connects TRBV29-1 to TRBJ2-7; D perhaps matches TRBD2 (6 bases). The germline V and J ends were trimmed by 7 bases and 2 bases, with 12 bases remaining between them. This CDR3 has 12 amino acids. Germline lookup yields CDR1 SQVTM and CDR2 ANQGSEA.

The V call is TRBV18, the J call TRBJ1-1, with 8 bases aligning to TRBD1. CDR1 is KGHSH and CDR2 is LQKENI in the germline V gene. The CDR3 covers 16 residues. Germline trimming cut 3 bases from V and 3 bases from J; bases unmatched to any gene: 9. The CDR3 sequence is CASSPGTGRVDTEAFF. The CDR3 DNA reads as TGTGCCAGCTCACCGGGGACAGGTAGGGTAGACACTGAAGCTTTCTTT.

The chain has TRBV30 and TRBJ2-3; TRBD2 aligns across 13 bases. There are 15 residues in the CDR3. V gave up 0 bases and J gave up 7 bases; unmatched junction bases: 4. Germline CDR1 is GTSNPN and CDR2 is SVGIG (reference sequence). The DNA of the CDR3 is TGTGCCTGGAGTGTACTAGCGGGAGGGGTTAATACGCAGTATTTT. This translates into CAWSVLAGGVNTQYF. The full variable domain, completed using reference TRBV30 and TRBJ2-3, is SQTIHQWPATLVQPVGSPLSLECTVEGTSNPNLYWYRQAAGRGLQLLFYSVGIGQISSEVPQNLSASRPQDRQFILSSKKLLLSDSGFYLCAWSVLAGGVNTQYFGPGTRLTVL.

The chain combines TRBV30 with TRBJ1-1; D is ambiguous. V shed 5 bases and J shed 11 bases, with 18 bases lying between them. Germline-derived CDR1 and CDR2 are GTSNPN and SVGIG (reference sequence). The CDR3 totals 12 residues. CDR3 DNA: TGTGCCTGGGGACGCGAACCCCACGGCGCTTTCTTT. It translates to CAWGREPHGAFF.

The gene calls are TRBV5-1 and TRBJ1-4; TRBD1 agrees at 8 bases. The V gene end was trimmed by 4 bases and the J gene end by 2 bases; junction bases not matched to a gene: 10. Germline assignment: CDR1 SGHRS and CDR2 YFSETQ. The CDR3 covers 17 residues. This CDR3 reads CASSPRTGRGTNEKLFF. The CDR3 coding sequence is TGCGCCAGCAGCCCCCGGACAGGGAGGGGTACTAATGAAAAACTGTTTTTT. Filled out from reference TRBV5-1 and TRBJ1-4, the complete variable domain reads KAGVTQTPRYLIKTRGQQVTLSCSPISGHRSVSWYQQTPGQGLQFLFEYFSETQRNKGNFPGRFSGRQFSNSRSEMNVSTLELGDSALYLCASSPRTGRGTNEKLFFGSGTQLSVL.

The V gene is TRBV18, the J gene TRBJ2-7, with no clear D. Trimming shortened V by 2 bases and J by 2 bases, and 16 bases separated the two germline ends. Germline loops: CDR1 KGHSH, CDR2 LQKENI. This CDR3 contains 16 residues. CDR3 amino acids: CASSPVATPNTYEQYF. The CDR3 DNA sequence: TGTGCCAGCTCACCAGTAGCTACTCCAAACACCTACGAGCAGTACTTC. The variable domain in full, completed from reference TRBV18 and TRBJ2-7, reads NAGVMQNPRHLVRRRGQEARLRCSPMKGHSHVYWYRQLPEEGLKFMVYLQKENIIDESGMPKERFSAEFPKEGPSILRIQQVVRGDSAAYFCASSPVATPNTYEQYFGPGTRLTVT.

This chain uses TRBV7-2 with TRBJ2-2, with 8 bases lining up with TRBD1. Looked up from germline, CDR1 is SGHTA and CDR2 is FQGNSA. The J segment lost 8 bases and the V segment lost 0 bases, leaving 5 bases of the junction unmatched. CDR3 length: 15 residues. The CDR3 region is CASSLAPGQAGELFF. The CDR3 nucleotides read TGTGCCAGCAGCTTAGCCCCGGGACAGGCGGGGGAGCTGTTTTTT.